Following are 20 T cell receptor beta chains from one sample sequenced in a study of beta chain features in type 1 diabetes. Study conclusions and caveats: The study found moderately but significantly shorter TCRB CDR3s in all four CD4+ subsets of Type 1 diabetes patients.

Every isolated RNA sample was fully reverse transcribed, so sequencing captured expressed TCRB transcripts. TCRdb keeps only in-frame clones here, not all; method: immunoSEQ multiplex PCR. Of 200,000 to 300,000 clones listed, around 20% are singletons. Their recognized antigens are unknown. The sample was naive CD4+ T cells from blood. The receptors here all came from a woman aged 40 to 55 with type 1 diabetes.

The chain carries TRBV18 and TRBJ2-5; no firm D call. V was shortened by 1 base and J by 1 base, with 7 bases between the two germline ends. CDR1 is KGHSH, CDR2 LQKENI, per germline. CDR3 length: 14 residues. The CDR3 DNA reads as TGTGCCAGCTCACCACTCTTCAGCCAAGAGACCCAGTACTTC. Its protein product is CASSPLFSQETQYF.

The chain recombines TRBV5-1 with TRBJ1-1; tentatively, D is TRBD1 (5 bases). This CDR3 region has 13 residues. CDR1 SGHRS and CDR2 YFSETQ come from the germline V gene. Between the trimmed V and J ends, which lost 1 base and 8 bases, there was a span of 12 bases. Here the CDR3 reads CASSLNEEGEAFF. For the CDR3, the DNA is TGCGCCAGCAGCTTGAACGAGGAGGGGGAAGCTTTCTTT.

DNA of the CDR3: TGTGCCAGCAGCTTACAGCGGGGGGACTACGAGCAGTACTTC. This gives the protein CASSLQRGDYEQYF. The chain is built from TRBV7-2 and TRBJ2-7; TRBD2 matches 9 bases. Germline CDR1 is SGHTA and CDR2 is FQGNSA. This CDR3 is 14 amino acids long. V trimming: 2 bases; J trimming: 3 bases; junction bases outside the gene matches: 2.

The V and J genes are TRBV5-1 and TRBJ2-7, with 10 bases lining up with TRBD1. Germline loops: CDR1 SGHRS, CDR2 YFSETQ. J lost 2 bases, V lost 4 bases, and 6 bases had no gene match. The CDR3 spans 15 residues. The CDR3, as DNA: TGCGCCAGCAGCCCTAGGACAGGGGGGGCCTACGAGCAGTACTTC. Protein sequence: CASSPRTGGAYEQYF.

A word on this clone: A read error may account for a junction end that differs from germline. V gene TRBV7-9 combines with J gene TRBJ2-7; TRBD2 matches 8 bases. The CDR3 is 13 amino acids. Germline V gene lookup returns CDR1 SEHNR and CDR2 FQNEAQ (reference sequence). The DNA for the CDR3 is TGTGCCAGCAGCTTACCGATTAGCGGGATCGGTTCTTTC. Protein sequence: CASSLPISGIGSF.

The chain carries TRBV5-6 and TRBJ2-3; D is ambiguous. CDR3 length: 12 residues. Germline-derived CDR1 and CDR2 are SGHDT and YYEEEE. The V and J ends lost 0 bases and 5 bases respectively, with 4 bases between them. The CDR3 is CASSLERDTQYF. The DNA for the CDR3 is TGTGCCAGCAGCTTGGAGCGAGATACGCAGTATTTT.

In regard to this clone: The junction differs from germline at one of its ends, possibly a read error. This sequence joins TRBV5-1 and TRBJ2-5; 7 bases agree with TRBD1. The CDR3 covers 14 residues. The germline CDR1 and CDR2 sequences are SGHRS and YFSETQ. CDR3 sequence reads: CASSRDRTREAQYF. The CDR3 DNA sequence: TGCGCCAGCAGCCGGGACAGAACAAGAGAGGCCCAGTACTTC.

This clone was observed a few times. The V gene is TRBV9, the J gene TRBJ2-2; weak D call: TRBD2 (6 bases). This CDR3 has 14 residues. Germline CDR1 SGDLS, CDR2 YYNGEE. V was pared by 3 bases and J by 5 bases, with 11 bases between. The CDR3 here is CASSGLERTGELFF. CDR3 nucleotide sequence: TGTGCCAGCAGCGGACTAGAGAGGACCGGGGAGCTGTTTTTT.

The chain employs TRBV19 and TRBJ2-4; maybe TRBD1 (6 bases). This CDR3 spans 15 amino acids. CDR1 and CDR2 from the germline V gene are LNHDA and SQIVND (reference sequence). V was clipped by 5 bases and J by 1 base, with 12 bases between them. CDR3 DNA: TGTGCCAGTAGTCCCAGGGGAGAGGCCAAAAACATTCAGTACTTC. Protein sequence: CASSPRGEAKNIQYF.

In the case of this clone: Other DNA variants within this sample encode the same CDR3. This rearrangement joins TRBV7-2 to TRBJ2-7; the D gene is possibly TRBD1 (6 bases). Looked up from germline, CDR1 is SGHTA and CDR2 is FQGNSA. CDR3 length: 14 amino acids. V shed 0 bases and J shed 3 bases, with 9 bases lying between them. CDR3 nucleotides: TGTGCCAGCAGCTTAGCCGCGGACAGCTACGAGCAGTACTTC. Its translation is CASSLAADSYEQYF.

This clone was counted a few times. The chain is built from TRBV4-1 and TRBJ2-7; D is possibly TRBD1 (5 bases). This CDR3 is 15 amino acids long. V lost 1 base and J lost 2, with 12 bases in between. CDR1 is MGHRA and CDR2 is YSYEKL in the germline V gene. The CDR3 DNA is TGCGCCAGCAGCCAAGCTCCACAGGAAACCTACGAGCAGTACTTC. Its protein product is CASSQAPQETYEQYF.

The rearrangement uses TRBV7-3 and TRBJ2-3; tentatively, D is TRBD2 (6 bases). Germline V gene lookup returns CDR1 SGHTA and CDR2 FQGTGA. V lost 4 bases and J lost 5, with 10 bases in between. The CDR3 extends over 13 amino acids. The CDR3 DNA reads as TGTGCCAGCAGCTCCCGGGGGAGAGATACGCAGTATTTT. Residues: CASSSRGRDTQYF. Full variable domain (outside the CDR3, taken from reference TRBV7-3 and TRBJ2-3): GAGVSQTPSNKVTEKGKYVELRCDPISGHTALYWYRQSLGQGPEFLIYFQGTGAADDSGLPNDRFFAVRPEGSVSTLKIQRTERGDSAVYLCASSSRGRDTQYFGPGTRLTVL.

This clone was observed a handful of times. CDR3 sequence: CASSLIPGTSGGDEQFF. In DNA, the CDR3 is TGCGCCAGCAGCTTGATCCCCGGGACTAGCGGGGGGGACGAGCAGTTCTTC. The chain links TRBV5-1 to TRBJ2-1; 16 bases match TRBD2. V trimming: 1 base; J trimming: 10 bases; junction bases outside the gene matches: 8. Looked up from germline, CDR1 is SGHRS and CDR2 is YFSETQ. The CDR3 sequence is 17 residues long.

CDR3 in amino acids: CASSLQESYEQYF. In DNA form, the CDR3 reads TGTGCCAGCAGCTTACAGGAATCCTACGAGCAGTACTTC. The genes are TRBV5-6 and TRBJ2-7, with D possibly matching TRBD1 (5 bases). Trimming pared 2 bases from V and 1 base from J, leaving 7 bases between. The CDR3 totals 13 residues. The germline gives CDR1 SGHDT, CDR2 YYEEEE.

This clone was seen only a few times. The rearrangement uses TRBV7-2 and TRBJ2-2; TRBD1 is a possible D gene (5 bases). V shed 0 bases and J shed 5 bases, with 7 bases lying between them. The CDR3 loop spans 14 amino acids. Germline CDR1 SGHTA, CDR2 FQGNSA. Written as DNA, the CDR3 is TGTGCCAGCAGCTTAGCAGGGGTTACCGGGGAGCTGTTTTTT. Translating it yields CASSLAGVTGELFF.

This chain links TRBV6-6 with TRBJ2-2; 7 nucleotides match TRBD2. Germline V CDR1 and CDR2: MNHNY, SVGAGI (reference sequence). V was pared by 4 bases and J by 4 bases, with 6 bases of the junction left unmatched. The CDR3 is made up of 15 amino acids. The CDR3 sequence: CASSSRPGGTGELFF. CDR3 nucleotide sequence: TGTGCCAGCAGTTCTCGGCCGGGGGGCACCGGGGAGCTGTTTTTT.

V is TRBV7-2 and J is TRBJ2-7; 10 positions match TRBD2. The ends lost 4 bases at V and 2 bases at J; junction bases unmatched: 8. CDR3 length: 16 residues. The germline gives CDR1 SGHTA, CDR2 FQGNSA. The CDR3 is CASSSWTSGRPYEQYF. DNA of the CDR3: TGTGCCAGCAGCTCCTGGACTAGCGGCCGCCCCTACGAGCAGTACTTC.

CDR3 protein: CSVGLVGTGELFF. The CDR3 DNA sequence: TGCAGCGTTGGACTAGTAGGTACCGGGGAGCTGTTTTTT. V and J are TRBV29-1 and TRBJ2-2; D possibly corresponds to TRBD2 (6 bases). CDR1 and CDR2 (germline): SQVTM, ANQGSEA. Trimming took off 4 bases at V and 5 bases at J, with 11 bases between the two ends. This CDR3 comprises 13 residues.

This clone was detected a few times. The V and J genes are TRBV10-3 and TRBJ2-1, with 9 nucleotides matching TRBD2. The CDR3 is made up of 14 amino acids. V lost 11 bases and J lost 0; bases outside the gene matches: 5. The V gene's germline CDR1 is ENHRY and CDR2 SYGVKD. The CDR3 nucleotides read TGTGCCGCTAGCGGGATGAACTCCTACAATGAGCAGTTCTTC. As protein: CAASGMNSYNEQFF.

In this sample, this clone turned up a few times. The chain combines TRBV7-2 with TRBJ2-1, with no clear D. CDR1 is SGHTA, CDR2 FQGNSA, per germline. Trimming removed 6 bases from V and 4 bases from J, with 4 bases in between. The CDR3 loop spans 11 amino acids. CDR3 protein: CASREYNEQFF. The CDR3 DNA is TGTGCCAGCAGGGAGTACAATGAGCAGTTCTTC.